What follows are 3 T cell receptor beta chains derived from one specimen sequenced in a study of CD4 T cells in relation to SARS-CoV-2 and coronaviruses (dated by TCRdb to about 2021). Receptors were amplified or captured by the immunoSEQ multiplex PCR assay. TCRdb took this table from immuneACCESS and kept in-frame rearrangements with V and J called. Such tables lack part of the clones; where checked against another copy, unresolved V genes explain under half of the gap, and the rest is unexplained. Recorded for this sample are about 26,000 clones; 73% of them occurred a single time. Clones ranked in the top ten supply roughly 21% of the sample. CD4+ T cells from unexposed donors were collected before the COVID-19 pandemic (2011-2018). After around eleven days of culture, CD4+ T cells were isolated with the EasySep CD4+ T cell isolation kit. Their specific antigens are unknown. Sequences were obtained from CD4+ T cells from PBMCs, cultured in vitro. These TCRs come from a human donor in good health.

The V and J genes are TRBV3-1 (or the pseudogene TRBV3-2) and TRBJ2-1; D is possibly TRBD2 (5 bases). This CDR3 contains 14 residues. Trimming removed 1 base from V and 12 bases from J, with 16 bases in between. From germline, CDR1 is LGHDT and CDR2 YNNKEL (reference sequence). The DNA of the CDR3 is TGTGCCAGCAGCCAAGGTCTACCCACTGAGGGGCAGTTCTTC. It specifies CASSQGLPTEGQFF.

The V and J genes are TRBV19 and TRBJ2-7; 7 nucleotides align to TRBD1. The ends lost 1 base at V and 3 bases at J; junction bases unmatched: 6. Germline V gives CDR1 LNHDA, CDR2 SQIVND (reference sequence). CDR3 length equals 15 residues. CDR3 region: CASSIVYRGDYEQYF. The CDR3 bases are TGTGCCAGTAGTATAGTTTACAGGGGAGACTACGAGCAGTACTTC.

V is TRBV5-1 and J is TRBJ2-7; TRBD1 aligns across 8 bases. CDR3 length equals 15 residues. The germline gives CDR1 SGHRS, CDR2 YFSETQ. The trim removed 5 bases at V and 0 bases at J, leaving 7 bases unmatched. CDR3: CASSPTGGYSYEQYF. CDR3 bases: TGCGCCAGCAGTCCCACAGGGGGATACTCCTACGAGCAGTACTTC.